This T cell receptor beta chain was found in a study of blood T cell repertoires in COVID-19. Study as a whole: Both acute and convalescent COVID-19 samples were obtained from the United States, Italy and Spain. Nucleic acid was either cDNA or gDNA, and it came from T cells, B-cell-depleted T cells, or PBMCs.

Source study methods: Counts of nucleated cells, estimated from reference gene primer amplification, were obtained. TCRdb's table, derived via immunoSEQ multiplex PCR, lists solely in-frame clones and lacks some. The V and J calls and clone size were taken over from that table, and D and trimming were inferred from the DNA. The sample includes roughly 150,000 clones, approximately 88% seen only once; the top ten take around 2.9%. V was clipped by 0 bases and J by 4 bases, with 15 bases between them. CDR3 length equals 16 residues. Per the germline V gene, CDR1 is MNHEY and CDR2 is SVGEGT. The specimen was peripheral blood. This TCR derives from a man in his 60s with acute or convalescent COVID-19. The J gene is TRBJ1-2, the V gene TRBV6-2 or TRBV6-3; D is uncertain. The CDR3 sequence is CASSYSVRVQIYGYTF. As DNA, the CDR3 is TGTGCCAGCAGTTACTCGGTCCGGGTCCAAATCTATGGCTACACCTTC.